This T cell receptor beta chain was identified during a study of T-cell memory formation after mild COVID-19. Across the study: TCR clusters largely stayed donor specific.

Study-wide results and caveats: Memory from before infection featured some responding clones, which suggests cross-reactive memory joined.

This clonotype has more than one count but fewer than ten. Its antigen is as yet unknown. The CDR3 is 13 residues long. Germline V gives CDR1 MGHRA, CDR2 YSYEKL. V shed 0 bases and J shed 8 bases, with 10 bases lying between them. MiXCR, applied by TCRdb to the 5' RACE reads, yields one record per CDR3 protein. Of hundreds of thousands of distinct CDR3 sequences in the sample, about 20% were seen once. V usage is TRBV4-1 and J usage is TRBJ1-2; D is unclear. Sequenced material: PBMCs or a T cell subset sorted from them (not recorded which). This TCR derives from a man aged 18 to 29 who had mild COVID-19 (a few samples of this study predate the infection). Cell type and time point are not known. The CDR3 DNA follows: TGCGCCAGCAGCCAAGATATCGGGCAAGGCTACACCTTC. Translation gives CASSQDIGQGYTF.